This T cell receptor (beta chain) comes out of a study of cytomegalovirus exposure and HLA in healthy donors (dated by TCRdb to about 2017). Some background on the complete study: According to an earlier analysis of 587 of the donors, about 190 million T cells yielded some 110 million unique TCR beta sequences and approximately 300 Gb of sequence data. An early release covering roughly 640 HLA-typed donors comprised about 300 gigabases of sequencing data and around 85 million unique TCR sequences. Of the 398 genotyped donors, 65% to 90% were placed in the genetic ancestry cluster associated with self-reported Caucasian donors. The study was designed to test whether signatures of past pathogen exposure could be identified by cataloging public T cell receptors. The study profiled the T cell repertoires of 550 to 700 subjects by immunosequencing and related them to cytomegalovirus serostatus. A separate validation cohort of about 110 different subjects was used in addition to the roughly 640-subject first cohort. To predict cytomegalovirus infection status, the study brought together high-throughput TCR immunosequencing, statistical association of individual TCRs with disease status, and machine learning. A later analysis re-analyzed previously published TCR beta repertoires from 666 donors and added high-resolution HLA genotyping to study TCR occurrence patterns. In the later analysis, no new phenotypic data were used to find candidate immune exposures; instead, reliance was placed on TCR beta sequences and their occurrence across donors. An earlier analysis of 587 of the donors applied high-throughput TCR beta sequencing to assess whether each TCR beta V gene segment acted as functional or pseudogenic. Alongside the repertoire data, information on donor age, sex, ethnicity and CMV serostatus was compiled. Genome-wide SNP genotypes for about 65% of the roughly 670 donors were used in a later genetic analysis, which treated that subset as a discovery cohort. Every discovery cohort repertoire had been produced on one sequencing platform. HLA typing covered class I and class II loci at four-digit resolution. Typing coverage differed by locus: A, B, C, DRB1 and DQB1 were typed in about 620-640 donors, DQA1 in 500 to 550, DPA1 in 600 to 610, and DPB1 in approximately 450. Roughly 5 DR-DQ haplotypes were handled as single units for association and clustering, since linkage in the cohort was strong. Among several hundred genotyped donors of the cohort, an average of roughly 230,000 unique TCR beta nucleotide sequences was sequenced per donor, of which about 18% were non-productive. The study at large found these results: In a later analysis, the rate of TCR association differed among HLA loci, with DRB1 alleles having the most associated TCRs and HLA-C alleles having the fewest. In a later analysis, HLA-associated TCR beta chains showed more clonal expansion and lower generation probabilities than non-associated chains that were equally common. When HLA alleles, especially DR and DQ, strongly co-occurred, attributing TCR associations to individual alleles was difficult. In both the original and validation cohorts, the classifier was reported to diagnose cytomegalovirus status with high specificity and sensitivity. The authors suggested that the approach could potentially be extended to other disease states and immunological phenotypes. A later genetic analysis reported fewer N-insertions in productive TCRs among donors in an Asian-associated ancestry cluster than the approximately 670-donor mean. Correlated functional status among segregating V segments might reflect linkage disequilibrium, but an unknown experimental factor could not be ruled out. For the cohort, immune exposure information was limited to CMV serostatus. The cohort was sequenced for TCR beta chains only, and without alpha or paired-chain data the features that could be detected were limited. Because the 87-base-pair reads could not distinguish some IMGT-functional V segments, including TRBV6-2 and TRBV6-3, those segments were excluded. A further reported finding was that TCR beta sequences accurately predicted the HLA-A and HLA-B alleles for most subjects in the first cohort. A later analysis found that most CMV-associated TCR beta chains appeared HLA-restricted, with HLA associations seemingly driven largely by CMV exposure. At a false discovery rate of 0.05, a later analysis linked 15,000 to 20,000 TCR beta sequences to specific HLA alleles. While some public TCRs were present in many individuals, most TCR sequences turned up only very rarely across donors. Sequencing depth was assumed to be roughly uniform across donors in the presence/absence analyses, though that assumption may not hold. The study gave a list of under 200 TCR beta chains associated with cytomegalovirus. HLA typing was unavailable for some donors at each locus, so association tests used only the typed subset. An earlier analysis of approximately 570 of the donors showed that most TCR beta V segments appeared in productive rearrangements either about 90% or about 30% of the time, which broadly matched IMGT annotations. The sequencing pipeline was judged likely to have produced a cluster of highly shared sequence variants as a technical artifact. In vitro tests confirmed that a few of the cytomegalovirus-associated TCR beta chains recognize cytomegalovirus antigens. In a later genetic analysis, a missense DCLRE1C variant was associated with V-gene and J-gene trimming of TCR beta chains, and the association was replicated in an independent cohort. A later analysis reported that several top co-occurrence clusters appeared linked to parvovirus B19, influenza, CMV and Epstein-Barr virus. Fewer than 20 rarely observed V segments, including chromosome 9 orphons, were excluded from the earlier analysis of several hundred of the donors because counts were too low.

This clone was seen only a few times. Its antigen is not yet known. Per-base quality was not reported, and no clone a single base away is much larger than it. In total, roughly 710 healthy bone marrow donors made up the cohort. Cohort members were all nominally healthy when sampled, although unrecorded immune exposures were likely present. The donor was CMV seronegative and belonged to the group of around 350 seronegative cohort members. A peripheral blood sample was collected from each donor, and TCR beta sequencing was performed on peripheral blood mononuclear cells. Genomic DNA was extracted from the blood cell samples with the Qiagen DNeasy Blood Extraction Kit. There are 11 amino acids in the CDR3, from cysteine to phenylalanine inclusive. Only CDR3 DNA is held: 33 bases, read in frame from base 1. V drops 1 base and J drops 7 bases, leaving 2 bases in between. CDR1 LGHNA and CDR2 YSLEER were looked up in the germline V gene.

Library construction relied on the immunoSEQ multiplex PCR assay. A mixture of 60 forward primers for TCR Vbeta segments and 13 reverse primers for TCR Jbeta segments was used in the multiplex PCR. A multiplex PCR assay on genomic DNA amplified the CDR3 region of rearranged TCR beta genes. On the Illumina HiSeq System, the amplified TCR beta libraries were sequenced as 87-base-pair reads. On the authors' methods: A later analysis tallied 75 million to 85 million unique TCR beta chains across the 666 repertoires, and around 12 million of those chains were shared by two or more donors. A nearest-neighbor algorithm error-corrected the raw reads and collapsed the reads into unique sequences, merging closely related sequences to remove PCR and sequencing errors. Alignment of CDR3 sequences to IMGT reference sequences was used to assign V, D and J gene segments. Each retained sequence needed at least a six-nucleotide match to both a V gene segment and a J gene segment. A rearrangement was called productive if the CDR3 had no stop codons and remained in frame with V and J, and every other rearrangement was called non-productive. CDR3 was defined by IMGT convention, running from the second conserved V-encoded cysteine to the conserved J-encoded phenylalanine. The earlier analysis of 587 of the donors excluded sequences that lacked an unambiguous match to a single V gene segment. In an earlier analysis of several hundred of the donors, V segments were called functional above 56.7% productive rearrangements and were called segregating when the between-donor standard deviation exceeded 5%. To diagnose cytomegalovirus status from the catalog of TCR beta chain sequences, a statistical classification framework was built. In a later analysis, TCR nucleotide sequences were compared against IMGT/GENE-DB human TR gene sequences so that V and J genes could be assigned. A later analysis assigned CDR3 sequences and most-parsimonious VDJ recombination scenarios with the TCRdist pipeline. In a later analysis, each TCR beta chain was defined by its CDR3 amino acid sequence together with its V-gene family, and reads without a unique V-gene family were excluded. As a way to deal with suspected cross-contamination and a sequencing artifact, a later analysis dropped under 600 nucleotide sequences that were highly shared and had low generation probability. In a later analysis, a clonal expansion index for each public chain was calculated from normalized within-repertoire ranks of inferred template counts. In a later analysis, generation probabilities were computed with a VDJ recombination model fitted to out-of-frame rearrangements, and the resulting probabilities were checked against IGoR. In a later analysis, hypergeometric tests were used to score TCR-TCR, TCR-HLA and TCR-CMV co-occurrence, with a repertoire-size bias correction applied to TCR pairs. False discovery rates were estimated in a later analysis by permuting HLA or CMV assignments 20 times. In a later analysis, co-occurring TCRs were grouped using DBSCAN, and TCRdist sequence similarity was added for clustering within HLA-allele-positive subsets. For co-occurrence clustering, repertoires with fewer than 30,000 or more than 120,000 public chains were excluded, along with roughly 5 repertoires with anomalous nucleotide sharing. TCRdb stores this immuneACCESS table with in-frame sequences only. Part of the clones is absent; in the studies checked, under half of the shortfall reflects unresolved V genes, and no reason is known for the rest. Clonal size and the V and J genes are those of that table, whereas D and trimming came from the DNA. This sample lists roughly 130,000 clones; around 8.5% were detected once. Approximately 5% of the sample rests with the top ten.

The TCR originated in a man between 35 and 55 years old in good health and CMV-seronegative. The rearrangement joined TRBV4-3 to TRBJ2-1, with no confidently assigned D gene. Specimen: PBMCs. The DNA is TGCGCCAGCAGCCAAGCTAATGAGCAGTTCTTC. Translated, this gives CASSQANEQFF.